This T cell receptor beta chain was observed in a study of shared clonotypes between healthy human individuals. On the study more broadly: The study enrolled two women and a few men aged 18 to 49. Broader study findings: With few donors, the genetic and exposure-history diversity represented was limited.

About this clone itself: As yet, its antigen is unknown.

The method was immunoSEQ multiplex PCR; TCRdb's version includes in-frame clones alone and lacks a portion of them. In the table there are about a million clones, around 75% of which are singletons. The germline V gene has CDR1 KGHSH and CDR2 LQKENI. The ends lost 2 bases at V and 2 bases at J; junction bases unmatched: 12. CDR3 length: 17 residues. This rearrangement joins TRBV18 to TRBJ2-7; 7 bases align to TRBD1. The receptor comes from a man aged 18 to 35 in good health. The sample was memory CD4+ T cells sorted from blood. Subset indicated: CD45RA-negative fraction. CDR3 residues: CASSPYVTGQMTYEQYF. CDR3 sequence (DNA): TGTGCCAGCTCACCATATGTTACGGGACAGATGACCTACGAGCAGTACTTC.